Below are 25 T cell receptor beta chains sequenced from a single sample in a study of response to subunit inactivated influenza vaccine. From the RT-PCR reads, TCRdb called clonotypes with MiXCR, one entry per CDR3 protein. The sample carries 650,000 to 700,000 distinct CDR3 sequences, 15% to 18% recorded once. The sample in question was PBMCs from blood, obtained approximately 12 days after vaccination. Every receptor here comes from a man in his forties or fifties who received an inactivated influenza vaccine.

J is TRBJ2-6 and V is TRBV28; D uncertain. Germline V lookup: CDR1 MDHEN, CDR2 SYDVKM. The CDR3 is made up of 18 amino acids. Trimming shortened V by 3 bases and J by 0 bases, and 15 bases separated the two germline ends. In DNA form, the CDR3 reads TGTGCCAGCAGTTTCAGTCCGGGTTGGAGCTCTGGGGCCAACGTCCTGACTTTC. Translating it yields CASSFSPGWSSGANVLTF.

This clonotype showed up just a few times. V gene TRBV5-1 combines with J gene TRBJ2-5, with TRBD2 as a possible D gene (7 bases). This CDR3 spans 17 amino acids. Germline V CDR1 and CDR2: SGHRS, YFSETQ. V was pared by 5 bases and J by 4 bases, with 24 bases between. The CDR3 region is CASSSIQDSGGGETQYF. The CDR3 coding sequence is TGCGCCAGCAGTTCCATCCAGGACAGTGGCGGGGGAGAGACCCAGTACTTC.

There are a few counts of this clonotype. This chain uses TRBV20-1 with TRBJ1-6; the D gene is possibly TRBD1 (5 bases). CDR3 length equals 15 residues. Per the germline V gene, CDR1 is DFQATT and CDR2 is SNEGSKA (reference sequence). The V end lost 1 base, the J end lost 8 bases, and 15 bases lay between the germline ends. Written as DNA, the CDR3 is TGCAGTGCTAGAGCCCCGGGACCTTGGGATTCACCCCTCCACTTT. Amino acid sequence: CSARAPGPWDSPLHF.

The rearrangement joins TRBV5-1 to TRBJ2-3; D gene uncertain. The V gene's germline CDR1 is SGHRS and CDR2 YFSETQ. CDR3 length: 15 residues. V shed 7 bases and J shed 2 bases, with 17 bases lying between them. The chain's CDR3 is CASRPGQTYTDTQYF. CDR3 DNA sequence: TGCGCCAGCCGCCCCGGGCAGACTTACACAGATACGCAGTATTTT.

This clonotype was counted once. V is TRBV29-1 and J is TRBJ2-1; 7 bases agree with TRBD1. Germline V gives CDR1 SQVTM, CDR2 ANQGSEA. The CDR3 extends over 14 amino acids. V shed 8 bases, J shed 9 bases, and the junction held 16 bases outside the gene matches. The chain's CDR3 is CSLQRQGRTGEQFF. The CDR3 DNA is TGCAGCCTACAGAGACAGGGCAGAACTGGTGAGCAGTTCTTC.

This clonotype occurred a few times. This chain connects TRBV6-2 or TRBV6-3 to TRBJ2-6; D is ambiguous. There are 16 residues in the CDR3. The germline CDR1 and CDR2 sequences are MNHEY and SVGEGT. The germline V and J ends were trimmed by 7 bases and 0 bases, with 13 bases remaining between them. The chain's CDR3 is CASTNGVFSGANVLTF. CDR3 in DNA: TGTGCCAGCACCAACGGAGTGTTCTCTGGGGCCAACGTCCTGACTTTC.

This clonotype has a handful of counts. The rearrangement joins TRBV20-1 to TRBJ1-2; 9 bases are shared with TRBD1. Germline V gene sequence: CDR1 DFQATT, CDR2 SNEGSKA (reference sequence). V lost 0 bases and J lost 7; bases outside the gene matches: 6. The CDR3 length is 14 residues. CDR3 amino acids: CSARERTGEFGYTF. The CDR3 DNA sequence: TGCAGTGCTAGAGAGCGGACAGGGGAGTTTGGCTACACCTTC.

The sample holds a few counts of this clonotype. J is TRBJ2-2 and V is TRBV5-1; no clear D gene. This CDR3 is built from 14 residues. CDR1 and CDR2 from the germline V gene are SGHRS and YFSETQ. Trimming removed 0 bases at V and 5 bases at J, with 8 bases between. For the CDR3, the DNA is TGCGCCAGCAGCTTGGAGACAAAGACCGGGGAGCTGTTTTTT. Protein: CASSLETKTGELFF.

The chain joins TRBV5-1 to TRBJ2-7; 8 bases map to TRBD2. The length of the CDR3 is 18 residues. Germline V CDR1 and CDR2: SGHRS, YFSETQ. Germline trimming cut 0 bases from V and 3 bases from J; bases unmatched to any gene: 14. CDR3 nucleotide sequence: TGCGCCAGCAGCTTGGCTAGGGCCACTAGCGGAGCCTTCTACGAGCAGTACTTC. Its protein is CASSLARATSGAFYEQYF.

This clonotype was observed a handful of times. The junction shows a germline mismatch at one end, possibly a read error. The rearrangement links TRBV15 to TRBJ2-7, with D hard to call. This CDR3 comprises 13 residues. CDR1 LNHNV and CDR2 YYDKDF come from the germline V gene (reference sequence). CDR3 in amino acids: CATRRDKSREQYF. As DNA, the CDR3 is TGTGCCACCAGGAGAGATAAGTCGCGCGAGCAGTACTTC.

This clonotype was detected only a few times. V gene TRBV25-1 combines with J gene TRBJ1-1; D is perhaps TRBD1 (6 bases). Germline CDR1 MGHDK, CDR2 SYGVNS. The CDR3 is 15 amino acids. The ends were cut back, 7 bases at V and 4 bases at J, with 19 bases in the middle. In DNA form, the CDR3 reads TGTGCCAGCACTGCCGGGACACTTTCGGGCACTGAAGCTTTCTTT. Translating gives CASTAGTLSGTEAFF.

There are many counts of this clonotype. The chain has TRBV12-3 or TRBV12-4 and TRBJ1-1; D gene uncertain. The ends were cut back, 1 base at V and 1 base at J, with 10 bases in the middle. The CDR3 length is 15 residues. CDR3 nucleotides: TGTGCCAGCAGTTTAGTTTCCCTCCGGAACACTGAAGCTTTCTTT. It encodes CASSLVSLRNTEAFF.

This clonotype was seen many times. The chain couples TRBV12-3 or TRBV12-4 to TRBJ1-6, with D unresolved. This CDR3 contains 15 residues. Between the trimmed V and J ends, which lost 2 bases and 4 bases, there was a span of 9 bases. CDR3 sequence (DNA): TGTGCCAGCAGTTTACAGGACCCGTATAATTCACCCCTCCACTTT. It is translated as CASSLQDPYNSPLHF.

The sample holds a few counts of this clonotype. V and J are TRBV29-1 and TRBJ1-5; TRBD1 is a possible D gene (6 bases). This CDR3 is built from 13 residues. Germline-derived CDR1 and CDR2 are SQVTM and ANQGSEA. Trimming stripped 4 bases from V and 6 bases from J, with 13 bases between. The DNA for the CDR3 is TGCAGCGTTGGGGGGGCCGAGGGTCAGCCCCAGCATTTT. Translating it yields CSVGGAEGQPQHF.

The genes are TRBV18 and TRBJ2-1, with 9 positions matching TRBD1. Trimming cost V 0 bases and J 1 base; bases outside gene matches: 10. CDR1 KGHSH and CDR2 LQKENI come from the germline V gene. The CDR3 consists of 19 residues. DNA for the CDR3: TGTGCCAGCTCACCACCGATTACGATGGACAGGGGATCCTACAATGAGCAGTTCTTC. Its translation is CASSPPITMDRGSYNEQFF.

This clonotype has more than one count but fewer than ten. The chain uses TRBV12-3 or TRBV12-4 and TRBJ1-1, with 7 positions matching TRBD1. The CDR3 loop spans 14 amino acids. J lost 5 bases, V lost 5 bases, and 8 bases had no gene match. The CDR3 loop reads CASSQGQMLTEAFF. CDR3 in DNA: TGTGCCAGCAGTCAGGGACAGATGTTGACTGAAGCTTTCTTT.

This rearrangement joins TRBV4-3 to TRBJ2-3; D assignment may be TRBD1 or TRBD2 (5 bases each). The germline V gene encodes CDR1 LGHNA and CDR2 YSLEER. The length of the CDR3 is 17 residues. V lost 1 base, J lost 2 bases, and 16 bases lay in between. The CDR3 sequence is CASSQARRGAYTDTQYF. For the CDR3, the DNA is TGCGCCAGCAGCCAAGCAAGGCGAGGGGCTTACACAGATACGCAGTATTTT.

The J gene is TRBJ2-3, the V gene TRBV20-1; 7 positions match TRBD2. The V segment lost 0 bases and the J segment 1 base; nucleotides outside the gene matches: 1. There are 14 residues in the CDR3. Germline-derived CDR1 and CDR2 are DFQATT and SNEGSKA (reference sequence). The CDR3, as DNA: TGCAGTGCTAGAGATGCGGGGGGCACAGATACGCAGTATTTT. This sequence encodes CSARDAGGTDTQYF.

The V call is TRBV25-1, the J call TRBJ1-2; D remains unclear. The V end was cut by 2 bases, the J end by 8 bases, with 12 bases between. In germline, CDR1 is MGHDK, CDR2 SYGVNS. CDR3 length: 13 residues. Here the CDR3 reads CASSENGPGGYTF. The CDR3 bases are TGTGCCAGCAGTGAAAACGGGCCCGGCGGCTACACCTTC.

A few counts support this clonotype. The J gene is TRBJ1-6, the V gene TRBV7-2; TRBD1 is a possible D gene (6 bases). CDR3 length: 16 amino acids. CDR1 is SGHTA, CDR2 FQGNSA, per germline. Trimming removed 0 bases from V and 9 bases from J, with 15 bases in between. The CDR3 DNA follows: TGTGCCAGCAGCTTAGCCCAGCCGACAGGAGGTTCACCCCTCCACTTT. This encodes CASSLAQPTGGSPLHF.

Here the CDR3 reads CASSHLPHRAGVAKNIQYF. For the CDR3, the DNA is TGTGCCAGCAGCCATCTTCCCCACAGGGCGGGGGTTGCCAAAAACATTCAGTACTTC. The chain links TRBV3-1 to TRBJ2-4; maybe TRBD2 (7 bases). The germline CDR1 and CDR2 sequences are LGHDT and YNNKEL (reference sequence). This CDR3 region has 19 residues. Trimming pared 3 bases from V and 1 base from J, leaving 22 bases between.

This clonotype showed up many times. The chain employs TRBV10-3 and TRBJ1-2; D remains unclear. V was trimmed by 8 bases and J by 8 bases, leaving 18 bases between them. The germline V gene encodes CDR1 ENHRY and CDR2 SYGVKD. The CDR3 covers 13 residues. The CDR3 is CAIVSLPGDGYTF. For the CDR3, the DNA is TGTGCCATCGTCTCCTTGCCGGGAGACGGCTACACCTTC.

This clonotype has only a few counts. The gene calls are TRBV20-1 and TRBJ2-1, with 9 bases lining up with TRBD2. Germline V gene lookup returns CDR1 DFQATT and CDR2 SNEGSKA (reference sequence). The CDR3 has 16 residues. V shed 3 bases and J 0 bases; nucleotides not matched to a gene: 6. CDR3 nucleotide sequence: TGCAGTGCTAGTCCCAGCGGGGGGCTCTCCTACAATGAGCAGTTCTTC. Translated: CSASPSGGLSYNEQFF.

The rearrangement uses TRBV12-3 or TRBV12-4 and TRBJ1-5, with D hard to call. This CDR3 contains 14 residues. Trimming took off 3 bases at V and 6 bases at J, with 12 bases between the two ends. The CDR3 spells CASSLVEGGQPQHF. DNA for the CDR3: TGTGCCAGCAGTTTGGTCGAAGGAGGTCAGCCCCAGCATTTT.

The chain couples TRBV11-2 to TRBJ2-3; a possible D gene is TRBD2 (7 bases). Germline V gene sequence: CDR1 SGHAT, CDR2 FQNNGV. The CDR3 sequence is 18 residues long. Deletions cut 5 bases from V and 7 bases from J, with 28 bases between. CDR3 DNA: TGTGCCAGCAGCCGACCGATTCTAAGGGGGGGGGCAGCGAATACGCAGTATTTT. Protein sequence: CASSRPILRGGAANTQYF.